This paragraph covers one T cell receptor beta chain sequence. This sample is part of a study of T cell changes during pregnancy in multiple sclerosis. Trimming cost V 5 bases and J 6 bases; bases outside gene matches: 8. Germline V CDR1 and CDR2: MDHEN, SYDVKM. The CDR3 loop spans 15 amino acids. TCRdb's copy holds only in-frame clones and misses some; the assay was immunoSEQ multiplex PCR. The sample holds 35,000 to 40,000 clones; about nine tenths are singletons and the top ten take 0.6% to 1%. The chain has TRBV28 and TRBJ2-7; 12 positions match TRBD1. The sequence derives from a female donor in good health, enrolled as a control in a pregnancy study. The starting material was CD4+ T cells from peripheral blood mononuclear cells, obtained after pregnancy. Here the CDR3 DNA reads TGTGCCAGCAGTCTCTGGGGACAGGGGGCTGTCGAGCAGTACTTC. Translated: CASSLWGQGAVEQYF.